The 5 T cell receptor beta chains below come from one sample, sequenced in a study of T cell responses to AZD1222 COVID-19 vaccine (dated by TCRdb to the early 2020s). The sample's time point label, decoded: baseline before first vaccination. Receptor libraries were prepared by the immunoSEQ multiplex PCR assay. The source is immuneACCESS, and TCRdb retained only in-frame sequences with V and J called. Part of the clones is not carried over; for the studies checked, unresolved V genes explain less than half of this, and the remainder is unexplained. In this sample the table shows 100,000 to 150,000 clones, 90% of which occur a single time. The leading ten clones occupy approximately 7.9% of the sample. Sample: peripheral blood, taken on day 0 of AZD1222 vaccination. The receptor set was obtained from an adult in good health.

CDR3 sequence: CASSLGGGSLNEQFF. CDR3 nucleotides: TGTGCCAGCAGCTTAGGGGGGGGTAGCCTCAATGAGCAGTTCTTC. This chain uses TRBV11-2 with TRBJ2-1, with TRBD2 matching 7 bases. The J segment lost 6 bases and the V segment lost 1 base, leaving 6 bases of the junction unmatched. Per the germline V gene, CDR1 is SGHAT and CDR2 is FQNNGV. The CDR3 contains 15 residues.

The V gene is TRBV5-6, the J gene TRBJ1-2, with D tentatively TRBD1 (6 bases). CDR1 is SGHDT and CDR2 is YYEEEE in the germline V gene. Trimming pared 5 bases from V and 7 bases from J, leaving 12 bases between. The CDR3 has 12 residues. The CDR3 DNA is TGTGCCAGCAGGCGGGGGGCGATTGGCTACACCTTC. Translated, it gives CASRRGAIGYTF.

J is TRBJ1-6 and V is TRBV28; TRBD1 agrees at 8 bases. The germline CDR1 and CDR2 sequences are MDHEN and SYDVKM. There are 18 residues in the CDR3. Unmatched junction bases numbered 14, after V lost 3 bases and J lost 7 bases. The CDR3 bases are TGTGCCAGCAGTTTGGTAGGACAGGGTTTATTGGAAAATTCACCCCTCCACTTT. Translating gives CASSLVGQGLLENSPLHF.

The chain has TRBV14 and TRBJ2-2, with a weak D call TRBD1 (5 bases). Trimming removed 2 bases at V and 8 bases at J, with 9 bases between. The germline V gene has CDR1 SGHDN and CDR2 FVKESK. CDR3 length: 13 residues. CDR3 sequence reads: CASSQQGAGELFF. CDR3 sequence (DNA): TGTGCCAGCAGCCAACAAGGGGCTGGGGAGCTGTTTTTT.

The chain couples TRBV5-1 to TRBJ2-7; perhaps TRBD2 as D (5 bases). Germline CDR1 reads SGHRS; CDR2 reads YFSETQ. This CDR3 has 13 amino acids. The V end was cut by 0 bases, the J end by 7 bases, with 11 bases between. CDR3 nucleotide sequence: TGCGCCAGCAGCTTGGTGCAAGAGGGAGAGCAGTACTTC. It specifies CASSLVQEGEQYF. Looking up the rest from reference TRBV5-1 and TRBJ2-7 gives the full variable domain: KAGVTQTPRYLIKTRGQQVTLSCSPISGHRSVSWYQQTPGQGLQFLFEYFSETQRNKGNFPGRFSGRQFSNSRSEMNVSTLELGDSALYLCASSLVQEGEQYFGPGTRLTVT.